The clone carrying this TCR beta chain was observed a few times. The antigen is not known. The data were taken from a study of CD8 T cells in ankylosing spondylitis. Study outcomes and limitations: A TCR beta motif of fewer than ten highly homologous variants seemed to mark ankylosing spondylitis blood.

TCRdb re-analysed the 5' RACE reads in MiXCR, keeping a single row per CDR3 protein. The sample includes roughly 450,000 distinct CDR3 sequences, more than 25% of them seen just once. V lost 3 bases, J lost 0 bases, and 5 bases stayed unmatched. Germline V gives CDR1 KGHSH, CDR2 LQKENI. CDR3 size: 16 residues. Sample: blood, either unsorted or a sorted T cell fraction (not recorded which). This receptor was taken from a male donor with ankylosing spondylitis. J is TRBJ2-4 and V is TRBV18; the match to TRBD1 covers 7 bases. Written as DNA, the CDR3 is TGTGCCAGCTCACCTCCGGGACAGCTAGCCAAAAACATTCAGTACTTC. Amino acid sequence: CASSPPGQLAKNIQYF.